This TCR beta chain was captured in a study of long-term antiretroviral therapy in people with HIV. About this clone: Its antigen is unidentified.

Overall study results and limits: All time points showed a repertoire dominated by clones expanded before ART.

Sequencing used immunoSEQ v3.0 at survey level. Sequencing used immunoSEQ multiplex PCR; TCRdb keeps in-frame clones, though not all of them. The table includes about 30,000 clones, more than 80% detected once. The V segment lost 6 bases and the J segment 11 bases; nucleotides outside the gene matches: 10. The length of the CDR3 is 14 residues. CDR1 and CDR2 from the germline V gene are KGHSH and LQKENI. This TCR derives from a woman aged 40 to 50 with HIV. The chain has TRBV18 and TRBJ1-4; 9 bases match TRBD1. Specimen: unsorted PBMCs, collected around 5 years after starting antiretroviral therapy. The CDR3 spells CASSQDRGAHKLFF. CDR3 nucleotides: TGTGCCAGCTCCCAGGACAGGGGAGCCCATAAACTGTTTTTT.